The rows below give T cell receptor beta chains drawn from one sample of a study of T-cell reconstitution after alpha-beta-depleted transplantation in children. MiXCR, run by TCRdb on the PCR reads, gives a single entry per CDR3 protein. Of 640,000 or so distinct CDR3 sequences in the sample, 16% were seen once. Here the sequenced sample was PBMCs from the stem cell graft donor, taken from the stem cell graft. Receptors originate from a human donor who donated a stem cell graft to a child with acute myeloid leukemia. Each CDR3 is given with its conserved first and last residue. D genes are given only for firm matches. The listing skips clone size in some rows; elsewhere it reads once, few, many or a size class.

>TRBV20-1|TRBJ1-6|-|14|TRBD1
CSAPLQGTPSPLHF
TGCAGTGCTCCCCTACAGGGGACGCCTTCACCCCTCCACTTT
>TRBV9|TRBJ2-1|many|14|-
CASSVQGERYEQFF
TGTGCCAGCAGCGTCCAAGGGGAGCGATATGAGCAGTTCTTC
>TRBV4-2|TRBJ2-1|once|17|TRBD2
CASSQETASGGANEQFF
TGTGCCAGCAGCCAAGAGACGGCTAGCGGGGGGGCCAATGAGCAGTTCTTC
>TRBV15|TRBJ2-5|few|16|-
CATSREASVPQETQYF
TGTGCCACCAGCAGAGAGGCTTCGGTCCCACAAGAGACCCAGTACTTC
>TRBV5-1|TRBJ1-5|many|15|-
CASSLDGHSNQPQHF
TGCGCCAGCAGCCTGGACGGGCATAGCAATCAGCCCCAGCATTTT
>TRBV7-9|TRBJ2-7|few|17|-
CASSLLSLGTPIYEQYF
TGTGCCAGCAGCTTACTTAGTTTGGGGACTCCCATCTACGAGCAGTACTTC
>TRBV5-1|TRBJ2-1|-|13|-
CASSVGYPNEQFF
TGCGCCAGCAGCGTGGGCTATCCTAATGAGCAGTTCTTC
>TRBV29-1|TRBJ2-7|many|14|TRBD1
CSGVTGGPTYEQYF
TGCAGCGGGGTGACAGGGGGCCCCACCTACGAGCAGTACTTC
>TRBV5-1|TRBJ1-5|-|15|-
CASSKQGGGNQPQHF
TGCGCCAGCAGCAAGCAGGGAGGCGGCAATCAGCCCCAGCATTTT
>TRBV7-2|TRBJ2-1|few|17|TRBD2
CASSLAPSGGNYNEQFF
TGTGCCAGCAGCTTAGCGCCTAGCGGGGGGAATTACAATGAGCAGTTCTTC